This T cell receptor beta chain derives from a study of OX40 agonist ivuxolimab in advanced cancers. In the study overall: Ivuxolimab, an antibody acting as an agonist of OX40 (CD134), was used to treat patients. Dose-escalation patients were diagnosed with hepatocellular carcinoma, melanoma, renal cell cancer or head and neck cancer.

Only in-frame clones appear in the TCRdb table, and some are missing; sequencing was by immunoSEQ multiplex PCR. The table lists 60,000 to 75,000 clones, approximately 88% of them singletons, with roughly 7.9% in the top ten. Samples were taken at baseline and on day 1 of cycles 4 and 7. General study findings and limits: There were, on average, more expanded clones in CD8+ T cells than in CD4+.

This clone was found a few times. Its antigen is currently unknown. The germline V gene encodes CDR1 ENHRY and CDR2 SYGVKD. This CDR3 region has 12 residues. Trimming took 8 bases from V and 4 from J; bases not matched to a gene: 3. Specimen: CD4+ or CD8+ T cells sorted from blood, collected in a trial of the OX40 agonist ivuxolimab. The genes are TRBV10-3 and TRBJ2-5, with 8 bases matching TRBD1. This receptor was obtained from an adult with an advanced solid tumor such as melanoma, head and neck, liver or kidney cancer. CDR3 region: CAIGRGLETQYF. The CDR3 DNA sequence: TGTGCCATCGGCAGGGGGCTAGAGACCCAGTACTTC.